The rows below give T cell receptor beta chains drawn from one sample of a study of beta chain features in type 1 diabetes. Assay: immunoSEQ multiplex PCR; the TCRdb copy retains only in-frame clones and omits some. The sample shows nearly 350,000 clones, under 8.5% of them seen only once. Material for sequencing was central memory CD4+ T cells from blood. Every receptor here comes from a young woman in good health. Each CDR3 is given with its conserved first and last residue. A D gene is named only where the DNA matches it firmly. Not every row has a clone size; where given, it reads once, few, many or a size class.

abundance | len | d_gene | j_gene | v_gene | CDR3nt | CDR3aa
few | 14 | TRBD1 | TRBJ1-4 | TRBV5-1 | TGCGCCAGCAGCGTCGGGACAGGTCCTGAAAAACTGTTTTTT | CASSVGTGPEKLFF
few | 13 | . | TRBJ2-5 | TRBV28 | TGTGCCAGCAGTGCCTCATCTACGGGGACCCAGTACTTC | CASSASSTGTQYF
. | 14 | . | TRBJ1-1 | TRBV5-8 | TGTGCCAGCAGCTTATTCCCAATGAACACTGAAGCTTTCTTT | CASSLFPMNTEAFF
many | 14 | . | TRBJ1-4 | TRBV13 | TGTGCCAGCAGCTTAGGTATCCTTAATGAAAAACTGTTTTTT | CASSLGILNEKLFF
few | 15 | . | TRBJ2-1 | TRBV12-2 | TGTGCAAGTCGCTTATCAGGCGGGAGGGCATATGAGCAGTTCTTC | CASRLSGGRAYEQFF
. | 19 | TRBD1 | TRBJ1-5 | TRBV5-6 | TGTGCCAGCAGCTCCGGGACAGGGTATGGTTCAGTGAGCAATCAGCCCCAGCATTTT | CASSSGTGYGSVSNQPQHF
. | 14 | TRBD1 | TRBJ1-2 | TRBV28 | TGTGCCAGCAGTTTATCTCGGACAGGAGGCGGCTACACCTTC | CASSLSRTGGGYTF
few | 16 | TRBD2 | TRBJ2-1 | TRBV5-4 | TGTGCCAGCAGCTCTAAAACTAGCGGGAGGGCCGATGAGCAGTTCTTC | CASSSKTSGRADEQFF
few | 14 | . | TRBJ1-4 | TRBV7-2 | TGTGCCAGCAGCTTAGGACCGGGGTCGGTAAAACTGTTTTTT | CASSLGPGSVKLFF
. | 14 | . | TRBJ2-7 | TRBV5-1 | TGCGCCAGCAGCTTGGCTGCAGGGTCGCACGAGCAGTACTTC | CASSLAAGSHEQYF
. | 16 | . | TRBJ2-1 | TRBV7-6 | TGTGCCAGCAGCTTAAGGGCGGGTAGCTCCTACAATGAGCAGTTCTTC | CASSLRAGSSYNEQFF
. | 16 | TRBD2 | TRBJ2-1 | TRBV7-2 | TGTGCCAGCAGCTTAGCCGGGACTAGCTCCTACAATGAGCAGTTCTTC | CASSLAGTSSYNEQFF
few | 15 | . | TRBJ2-1 | TRBV5-4 | TGTGCCAGCAGCTTGGATCTGGGAACGAACAATGAGCAGTTCTTC | CASSLDLGTNNEQFF
few | 13 | . | TRBJ2-5 | TRBV29-1 | TGCAGCGTTGTGTTGCCCGGCCAAGAGACCCAGTACTTC | CSVVLPGQETQYF
few | 13 | . | TRBJ2-5 | TRBV7-9 | TGTGCCAGCAGCTTAAACCTGGGGGAGACCCAGTACTTC | CASSLNLGETQYF
few | 14 | TRBD2 | TRBJ2-5 | TRBV7-6 | TGTGCCAGCAGCGCGACTAGCGGGACGGAGACCCAGTACTTC | CASSATSGTETQYF
few | 14 | . | TRBJ1-5 | TRBV4-2 | TGTGCCAGCAGCCAAGATCAGCTCAATCAGCCCCAGCATTTT | CASSQDQLNQPQHF
many | 17 | TRBD2 | TRBJ2-1 | TRBV15 | TGTGCCACCAGCAGAGATGTTGGGCTAGCGGGACACAATGAGCAGTTCTTC | CATSRDVGLAGHNEQFF
many | 13 | . | TRBJ2-5 | TRBV6-6 | TGTGCCAGCAGTTACTCGACATCCGGGACCCAGTACTTC | CASSYSTSGTQYF